These T cell receptor beta chains were read from a single sample in a study of blood T cell repertoires in COVID-19. The table came from immunoSEQ multiplex PCR; TCRdb's copy has only in-frame clones and leaves some out. The sample has 150,000 to 250,000 clones; roughly four fifths are singletons. Source material: PBMCs or T cells enriched from blood (not recorded which). These receptors originate from a man aged 35-49 years who had recovered from COVID-19. The conserved cysteine and the conserved F or W are not part of the CDR3 here.

v_call: TRBV5-4; cdr3_length: 15; cdr3_aa: ASSPAGTGEPNSPLH
v_call: TRBV30; cdr3_length: 11; cdr3_aa: AWSETVSYEQY
v_call: TRBV5-6; cdr3_length: 11; cdr3_aa: ASRTGANEKLF
v_call: TRBV29-1; cdr3_length: 14; cdr3_aa: SAAGTVGGLDTEAF
v_call: TRBV5-6; cdr3_length: 12; cdr3_aa: ASSPDTLNTEAF
v_call: TRBV10-3; cdr3_length: 12; cdr3_aa: AISAGQGFNEQY
v_call: TRBV19; cdr3_length: 13; cdr3_aa: ASSINTGGTGELF
v_call: TRBV15; cdr3_length: 11; cdr3_aa: ATSRPLIQPQH
v_call: TRBV7-2; cdr3_length: 11; cdr3_aa: ASSLARADTQY
v_call: TRBV12-2; cdr3_length: 14; cdr3_aa: ASRLTSDRGAETQY
v_call: TRBV13; cdr3_length: 13; cdr3_aa: ASSSRQSSGNTIY
v_call: TRBV19; cdr3_length: 14; cdr3_aa: ASSIIGTGATGELF
v_call: TRBV7-6; cdr3_length: 16; cdr3_aa: ASSHRAGGSSSYNEQF
v_call: TRBV11-2; cdr3_length: 13; cdr3_aa: ASSRQVDPSYEQY
v_call: TRBV7-8; cdr3_length: 9; cdr3_aa: ASSFDNEQF
v_call: TRBV19; cdr3_length: 13; cdr3_aa: ASSVQGAMNTEAF
v_call: TRBV7-2; cdr3_length: 11; cdr3_aa: ASSYPRDTEAF
v_call: TRBV10-2; cdr3_length: 14; cdr3_aa: ASKDPGTSGPNEQF
v_call: TRBV2; cdr3_length: 11; cdr3_aa: AWSGLSSYEQY
v_call: TRBV4-2; cdr3_length: 12; cdr3_aa: ASSYDGQFTEAF
v_call: TRBV4-3; cdr3_length: 14; cdr3_aa: ASSQDSLELNSPLH
v_call: TRBV7-2; cdr3_length: 11; cdr3_aa: ASSPLSRLEQF
v_call: TRBV28; cdr3_length: 18; cdr3_aa: ASSLRVWTGYAPSYNEQF
v_call: TRBV30; cdr3_length: 13; cdr3_aa: ASRGGAGPYGEQF
v_call: TRBV3-1/TRBV3-2; cdr3_length: 16; cdr3_aa: ASSQKRLAGGPHHEQY
v_call: TRBV28; cdr3_length: 12; cdr3_aa: ASRGVGGLYEQY
v_call: TRBV6-5; cdr3_length: 13; cdr3_aa: ASSYSSGSNTEAF
v_call: TRBV4-1; cdr3_length: 16; cdr3_aa: ASSQVISTSVSPDTQY
v_call: TRBV4-1; cdr3_length: 15; cdr3_aa: ASSQDHRGPSGNTIY
v_call: TRBV11-3; cdr3_length: 12; cdr3_aa: ASSFDRYTGELF
v_call: TRBV6-5; cdr3_length: 11; cdr3_aa: ASSSGRAGGYT
v_call: TRBV30; cdr3_length: 11; cdr3_aa: AWTGQGKETQY
v_call: TRBV5-1; cdr3_length: 13; cdr3_aa: ASSSGLVLEETQY
v_call: TRBV7-2; cdr3_length: 11; cdr3_aa: ASSRVGSYEQY
v_call: TRBV10-3; cdr3_length: 10; cdr3_aa: AISESAYGYT
v_call: TRBV2; cdr3_length: 15; cdr3_aa: ASSPRLAGTFTDTQY
v_call: TRBV7-2; cdr3_length: 14; cdr3_aa: ASSLRTSGTYNEQF
v_call: TRBV3-1/TRBV3-2; cdr3_length: 15; cdr3_aa: ASRLSGAGSGANVLT
v_call: TRBV6-5; cdr3_length: 13; cdr3_aa: ASSYSTATNEKLF
v_call: TRBV27; cdr3_length: 15; cdr3_aa: ASSPRTGGIPNYGYT
v_call: TRBV4-1; cdr3_length: 15; cdr3_aa: ASTWTGAGVSTGELF
v_call: TRBV4-2; cdr3_length: 12; cdr3_aa: ASSLRQGDQPQH
v_call: TRBV28; cdr3_length: 11; cdr3_aa: ASSLPGMGEQY